These T cell receptor beta chains were read from a single sample in a study of beta chain features in type 1 diabetes. Sequencing used immunoSEQ multiplex PCR; TCRdb keeps in-frame clones, though not all of them. The sample has about 240,000 clones, roughly 14% seen once; the top ten hold roughly 0.019%. The sequencing input was naive CD4+ T cells from blood. The receptors here all came from a young man with type 1 diabetes. Each CDR3 is given with its conserved first and last residue. D genes are given only for firm matches. Size is stated for part of the rows, as once, few or many counts, or as a class when the clone is expanded.

. TRBJ2-1 . TRBV18 CASSPYSGDNEQFF TGTGCCAGCTCGCCTTATAGCGGAGACAATGAGCAGTTCTTC
. TRBJ2-2 . TRBV6-1 CATRYGGNTGELFF TGTGCCACCCGTTACGGCGGTAACACCGGGGAGCTGTTTTTT
. TRBJ2-7 TRBD1 TRBV2 CASSATGSSYEQYF TGTGCCAGCAGTGCGACAGGGAGCTCCTACGAGCAGTACTTC
. TRBJ1-4 . TRBV15 CATSRPGQGEKLFF TGTGCCACCAGCAGACCGGGACAAGGTGAAAAACTGTTTTTT
. TRBJ2-5 TRBD2 TRBV28 CASSSPGLAQETQYF TGTGCCAGCAGTTCTCCGGGACTAGCCCAAGAGACCCAGTACTTC
few TRBJ2-1 . TRBV19 CASSRLEREQFF TGTGCCAGTAGTAGACTAGAGCGGGAGCAGTTCTTC
. TRBJ2-1 . TRBV7-9 CASSIGSSYNEQFF TGTGCCAGCAGCATCGGTAGCTCCTACAATGAGCAGTTCTTC
few TRBJ2-7 TRBD2 TRBV19 CASSVGLADPYEQYF TGTGCCAGTAGTGTCGGACTAGCGGACCCCTACGAGCAGTACTTC
few TRBJ2-7 . TRBV18 CASSPSGNSYEQYF TGTGCCAGCTCTCCATCGGGTAACTCCTACGAGCAGTACTTC
. TRBJ2-7 . TRBV19 CASSGSYEQYF TGTGCCAGTTCAGGGTCCTACGAGCAGTACTTC
few TRBJ1-2 . TRBV6-5 CASSYSILHNYGYTF TGTGCCAGCAGTTACTCGATCTTACATAACTATGGCTACACCTTC
few TRBJ1-5 . TRBV18 CASSGTDSNQPQHF TGTGCCAGCTCAGGCACAGATAGCAATCAGCCCCAGCATTTT
. TRBJ1-2 . TRBV19 CASRPAETVLDYGYTF TGTGCCAGTAGACCGGCGGAGACAGTGCTAGACTATGGCTACACCTTC
. TRBJ2-5 TRBD1 TRBV5-1 CASSLATGVGETQYF TGCGCCAGCAGCTTGGCGACAGGGGTCGGAGAGACCCAGTACTTC
. TRBJ2-7 TRBD2 TRBV6-5 CASSSQRGTSEQYF TGTGCCAGCAGTTCCCAGCGGGGGACGTCCGAGCAGTACTTC
few TRBJ2-7 . TRBV4-1 CASSQGPANWEQYF TGCGCCAGCAGCCAAGGCCCAGCGAATTGGGAGCAGTACTTC
. TRBJ2-7 TRBD1 TRBV6-5 CASSYGDRTYEQYF TGTGCCAGCAGTTACGGGGACAGGACCTACGAGCAGTACTTC
. TRBJ1-1 TRBD1 TRBV29-1 CSVVRDRNTEAFF TGCAGCGTCGTCCGGGACAGGAACACTGAAGCTTTCTTT
. TRBJ2-1 TRBD1 TRBV14 CASSQWTGVKNEQFF TGTGCCAGCAGCCAATGGACAGGGGTCAAGAATGAGCAGTTCTTC
. TRBJ1-3 . TRBV30 CAWISGLGNTIYF TGTGCCTGGATAAGCGGATTAGGAAACACCATATATTTT
few TRBJ1-3 TRBD1 TRBV4-2 CATAGTDFSGNTIYF TGTGCCACGGCCGGGACAGACTTTTCTGGAAACACCATATATTTT
few TRBJ2-7 . TRBV11-2 CASSLDGPDYEQYF TGTGCCAGCAGCTTAGATGGCCCCGACTACGAGCAGTACTTC
. TRBJ2-3 TRBD1 TRBV7-9 CASSLAIGGQGSDTQYF TGTGCCAGCAGCCTGGCGATAGGGGGACAGGGCTCAGATACGCAGTATTTT
. TRBJ2-7 TRBD2 TRBV9 CASSVGGGASGRYEQYF TGTGCCAGCAGCGTAGGGGGAGGCGCTAGCGGGAGGTACGAGCAGTACTTC
. TRBJ2-3 TRBD2 TRBV7-2 CASSLGLALGERTDTQYF TGTGCCAGCAGCTTGGGACTAGCGCTAGGGGAGCGCACAGATACGCAGTATTTT
few TRBJ2-1 . TRBV25-1 CASSDERQGSYNEQFF TGTGCCAGCAGTGATGAAAGGCAGGGCTCCTACAATGAGCAGTTCTTC
once TRBJ2-7 TRBD1 TRBV6-4 CASSQGTGGVYEQYF TGTGCCAGCAGCCAGGGGACAGGGGGCGTTTACGAGCAGTACTTC
. TRBJ1-2 TRBD1 TRBV19 CASSIAGDRVDGYTF TGTGCCAGTAGTATAGCGGGGGACAGGGTAGATGGCTACACCTTC
. TRBJ1-2 . TRBV30 CAWSAGLGANYGYTF TGTGCCTGGAGTGCCGGACTGGGAGCTAACTATGGCTACACCTTC
. TRBJ2-3 . TRBV5-1 CASSLGQPDTQYF TGCGCCAGCAGCTTGGGACAGCCAGATACGCAGTATTTT
. TRBJ2-7 . TRBV28 CASSPYGKGNLYEQYF TGTGCCAGCAGTCCCTACGGGAAAGGCAATCTCTACGAGCAGTACTTC
few TRBJ2-7 . TRBV12-2 CASRLSKREKFEQYF TGTGCAAGTCGCTTATCAAAGCGGGAGAAGTTCGAGCAGTACTTC
. TRBJ2-4 . TRBV12-2 CASRPWEGGRTIQYF TGTGCAAGTCGCCCCTGGGAGGGGGGAAGGACCATTCAGTACTTC
few TRBJ1-2 TRBD1 TRBV19 CASRGTGQTYGYTF TGTGCCAGTAGAGGGACAGGGCAAACCTATGGCTACACCTTC
. TRBJ2-1 TRBD2 TRBV5-4 CASSSHLLAGAYNEQFF TGTGCCAGCAGCTCCCACCTACTAGCGGGAGCTTACAATGAGCAGTTCTTC
. TRBJ2-1 TRBD2 TRBV5-4 CASRSGTSGRSSYNEQFF TGTGCCAGCAGATCCGGGACTAGCGGTCGTAGCTCCTACAATGAGCAGTTCTTC
. TRBJ2-2 . TRBV5-1 CASSWGPGNTGELFF TGCGCCAGCAGCTGGGGCCCGGGGAACACCGGGGAGCTGTTTTTT
. TRBJ2-7 . TRBV5-1 CASSLGQGRHGEQYF TGCGCCAGCAGCTTGGGGCAGGGAAGGCACGGCGAGCAGTACTTC
. TRBJ2-1 . TRBV18 CASSKPGQEQFF TGTGCCAGCTCAAAACCGGGACAAGAGCAGTTCTTC
few TRBJ2-4 TRBD1 TRBV4-2 CASSQGGGDRDIQYF TGTGCCAGCAGCCAAGGGGGCGGGGACAGGGACATTCAGTACTTC
. TRBJ2-2 . TRBV5-1 CASSAGDRTGELFF TGCGCCAGCAGCGCAGGGGATCGCACCGGGGAGCTGTTTTTT
. TRBJ1-6 . TRBV2 CASSVGVDSPLHF TGTGCCAGCAGTGTCGGAGTTGACTCACCCCTCCACTTT
few TRBJ2-1 . TRBV19 CASSMRSAYNEQFF TGTGCCAGTAGTATGAGGTCCGCCTACAATGAGCAGTTCTTC
. TRBJ1-2 TRBD1 TRBV29-1 CSGKQGLDYGYTF TGCAGCGGAAAACAGGGGCTGGACTATGGCTACACCTTC
few TRBJ2-2 TRBD1 TRBV4-1 CASSHGTVNTGELFF TGCGCCAGCAGCCACGGGACAGTGAACACCGGGGAGCTGTTTTTT
few TRBJ1-5 . TRBV6-1 CASSGEQAQPQHF TGTGCCAGCAGTGGGGAACAGGCCCAGCCCCAGCATTTT
. TRBJ2-2 . TRBV10-1 CASSFQGTGELFF TGCGCCAGCAGTTTTCAGGGTACCGGGGAGCTGTTTTTT
. TRBJ1-1 . TRBV6-1 CAGRRQENTEAFF TGTGCCGGCCGCCGACAGGAGAACACTGAAGCTTTCTTT
. TRBJ2-2 . TRBV30 CAWGGALPANTGELFF TGTGCCTGGGGGGGGGCCCTCCCCGCGAACACCGGGGAGCTGTTTTTT
few TRBJ1-2 TRBD1 TRBV5-1 CASSYGTGEEGYTF TGCGCCAGCAGCTACGGGACAGGGGAGGAAGGCTACACCTTC
. TRBJ2-7 . TRBV7-9 CASSPSPGATYEQYF TGTGCCAGCAGTCCCTCCCCGGGAGCCACCTACGAGCAGTACTTC
. TRBJ2-1 TRBD2 TRBV6-4 CASSDAAGVGEQFF TGTGCCAGCAGTGACGCAGCGGGAGTCGGTGAGCAGTTCTTC
few TRBJ2-3 TRBD2 TRBV5-4 CASSLGLMRGDTQYF TGTGCCAGCAGCTTGGGACTTATGCGGGGGGATACGCAGTATTTT
once TRBJ1-4 . TRBV7-9 CASSRDTSNEKLFF TGTGCCAGCAGCCGGGACACCTCTAATGAAAAACTGTTTTTT
. TRBJ1-1 TRBD1 TRBV30 CAWNGQAVNTEAFF TGTGCCTGGAACGGACAGGCCGTGAACACTGAAGCTTTCTTT
few TRBJ2-7 TRBD2 TRBV6-5 CASSPTAGGWYF TGTGCCAGCAGCCCCACCGCGGGGGGATGGTACTTC